The present entry profiles one T cell receptor beta chain with its context. Its antigen is unidentified. Trimming pared 2 bases from V and 1 base from J, leaving 13 bases between. The CDR3 covers 15 residues. Germline CDR1 is SGHDT and CDR2 is YYEEEE. The PCR employed 60 Vbeta primers together with 13 Jbeta primers. TCRdb's table, derived via immunoSEQ multiplex PCR, lists solely in-frame clones and lacks some. The repertoire includes under 250,000 clones, around three quarters of them detected once, and approximately 2% sits in the top ten. This sample was included in a study of cytomegalovirus exposure and HLA in healthy donors. Across the study: Prior work identified roughly 120 million unique TCR beta sequences in 150 million to 200 million T cells. Broader study findings: Cytomegalovirus status, reportedly, was diagnosed with high specificity and sensitivity by the classifier.

The V call is TRBV5-6, the J call TRBJ2-7; D may be TRBD2 (6 bases). Sequencing was performed on PBMCs. This TCR was recovered from a man under 40 in good health and CMV-seronegative. The CDR3 DNA reads TGTGCCAGCAGCTTTGGCGGGAAGAAATCCTACGAGCAGTACTTC. It codes for CASSFGGKKSYEQYF.